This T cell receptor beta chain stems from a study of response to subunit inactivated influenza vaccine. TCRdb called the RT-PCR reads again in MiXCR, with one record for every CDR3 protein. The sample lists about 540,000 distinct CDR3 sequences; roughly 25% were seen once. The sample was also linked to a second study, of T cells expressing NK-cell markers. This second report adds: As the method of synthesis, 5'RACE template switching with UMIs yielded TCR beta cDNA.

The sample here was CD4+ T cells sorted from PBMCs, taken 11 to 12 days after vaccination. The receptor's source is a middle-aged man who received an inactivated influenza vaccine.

The CDR3 DNA is TGTGCCAGCAGCCCCCGGCCTACTAGCGGGGGACCCTACGAGCAGTACTTC. Protein: CASSPRPTSGGPYEQYF. The rearrangement links TRBV7-2 to TRBJ2-7, with 11 bases that match TRBD2. The V segment lost 5 bases and the J segment 2 bases; nucleotides outside the gene matches: 11. Germline CDR1 is SGHTA and CDR2 is FQGNSA. The CDR3 spans 17 residues. The whole variable domain, filled in from reference TRBV7-2 and TRBJ2-7, reads GAGVSQSPSNKVTEKGKDVELRCDPISGHTALYWYRQSLGQGLEFLIYFQGNSAPDKSGLPSDRFSAERTGGSVSTLTIQRTQQEDSAVYLCASSPRPTSGGPYEQYFGPGTRLTVT.